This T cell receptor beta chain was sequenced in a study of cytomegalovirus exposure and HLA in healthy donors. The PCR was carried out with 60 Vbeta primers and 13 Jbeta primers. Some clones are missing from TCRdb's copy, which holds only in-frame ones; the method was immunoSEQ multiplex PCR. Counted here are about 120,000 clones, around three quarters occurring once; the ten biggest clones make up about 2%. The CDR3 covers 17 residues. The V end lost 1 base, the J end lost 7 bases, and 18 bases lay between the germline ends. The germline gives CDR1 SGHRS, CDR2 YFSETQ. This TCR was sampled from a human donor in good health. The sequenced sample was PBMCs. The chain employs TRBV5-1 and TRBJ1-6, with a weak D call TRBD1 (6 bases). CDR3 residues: CASSLTPSGVGNSPLHF. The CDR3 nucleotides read TGCGCCAGCAGCTTGACCCCCTCAGGGGTTGGGAATTCACCCCTCCACTTT.